This TCR beta chain derives from a study of Ad26.COV2.S vaccination and SARS-CoV-2 variants. Remarks on this clone: Its antigen is still unknown.

Sequencing used immunoSEQ multiplex PCR; TCRdb keeps in-frame clones, though not all of them. The sample carries 400,000 to 450,000 clones, about 90% recorded once. Treatment specified: roughly 19 received Ad26.COV2.S at low or high dose, single or two shots; roughly 5 received placebo; per-sample allocation not given. Vaccine and placebo recipients were sampled on day 63 after the first injection. Study outcomes and limitations: Non-spike TCR breadth did not differ much between vaccine and placebo recipients.

The V segment lost 2 bases and the J segment 0 bases; nucleotides outside the gene matches: 1. The CDR3 sequence is 15 residues long. From germline, CDR1 is SGHTS and CDR2 YDEGEE. The rearrangement joins TRBV5-8 to TRBJ1-5, with 8 bases aligning to TRBD1. Material: peripheral blood, obtained in a trial of Ad26.COV2.S vaccine versus placebo. This receptor was obtained from a person aged 18 to 65 who received the Ad26.COV2.S COVID-19 vaccine or a placebo. CDR3: CASSFGQGSNQPQHF. The DNA of the CDR3 is TGTGCCAGCAGCTTCGGACAGGGTAGCAATCAGCCCCAGCATTTT. The full variable domain, with the rest looked up from reference TRBV5-8 and TRBJ1-5, is EAGVTQSPTHLIKTRGQQATLRCSPISGHTSVYWYQQALGLGLQFLLWYDEGEERNRGNFPPRFSGRQFPNYSSELNVNALELEDSALYLCASSFGQGSNQPQHFGDGTRLSIL.